These 4 T cell receptor beta chains share one sample of origin, sequenced in a study of T cell repertoires in cytomegalovirus infection. TCRdb ran MiXCR on the reads and lists one entry per CDR3 protein. In the table there are about 920,000 distinct CDR3 sequences, under 40% of which are singletons. For these TCRs, the target antigens are not known. The specimen comprised cultured CD8+ T cells from PBMCs, sampled from culture after CMV antigen stimulation. The receptors originated from a human donor in good health (CMV status not recorded). Some clones in this sample may be carry-over from other donors' samples.

This chain uses TRBV9 with TRBJ2-1, with no clear D. CDR1 and CDR2 from the germline V gene are SGDLS and YYNGEE. This CDR3 has 14 amino acids. Trimming removed 4 bases at V and 1 base at J, with 9 bases between. As DNA, the CDR3 is TGTGCCAGCAGCCCTTGGATATCCTACAATGAGCAGTTCTTC. Residues: CASSPWISYNEQFF.

Only a few counts were recorded for this clonotype. The chain links TRBV7-9 to TRBJ2-1, with D possibly matching TRBD1 (6 bases). This CDR3 contains 15 residues. Trimming cost V 6 bases and J 0 bases, with 12 bases left between them. Germline CDR1 and CDR2: SEHNR and FQNEAQ (reference sequence). CDR3 in DNA: TGTGCCAGCAGGATGGGACAATCCTCCTACAATGAGCAGTTCTTC. It specifies CASRMGQSSYNEQFF.

This clonotype was recorded only once. This may be a read error, as it is one base from a much larger clone. This rearrangement joins TRBV25-1 to TRBJ1-1; 7 bases are a match to TRBD1. V lost 4 bases and J lost 3; bases outside the gene matches: 8. The CDR3 has 15 amino acids. Germline assignment: CDR1 MGHDK and CDR2 SYGVNS. In DNA, the CDR3 is TGTGCCAGCAGTGCATCGACAGGGTTGGACACTGAAGCTTTCTTT. Translation: CASSASTGLDTEAFF.

The J gene is TRBJ1-1, the V gene TRBV6-1; no firm D call. The CDR3 has 14 residues. The ends were cut back, 10 bases at V and 6 bases at J, with 21 bases in the middle. The V gene's germline CDR1 is MNHNS and CDR2 SASEGT. This chain's CDR3 is CATSINPQSPEAFF. The DNA for the CDR3 is TGTGCCACCTCCATAAACCCACAGAGCCCTGAAGCTTTCTTT.